Listed below are T cell receptor beta chains from one sample, sequenced in a study of cytomegalovirus exposure and HLA in healthy donors. TCRdb's copy holds only in-frame clones and misses some; the assay was immunoSEQ multiplex PCR. The sample lists 90,000 to 100,000 clones, just under 70% occurring once. Sequencing used PBMCs. The origin of the receptors is a man in his fifties or sixties in good health and CMV-seronegative. CDR3s include the opening cysteine and the closing phenylalanine or tryptophan. A D gene is named only where the DNA matches it firmly. Clone size is not always given. Where it is, it says once, few, many or a class for expanded clones.

TRBV11-3	-	14	TRBD1	TRBJ2-1	TGTGCCAGCAGCCTGTGGACAGGGCACAATGAGCAGTTCTTC	CASSLWTGHNEQFF
TRBV6-5	-	16	TRBD2	TRBJ2-3	TGTGCCAGCAGTTACGTGGCGGGAGGGCCCACAGATACGCAGTATTTT	CASSYVAGGPTDTQYF
TRBV5-4	-	15	-	TRBJ1-1	TGTGCCAGCAGCTTGGGGGGGGGCGTCCGGACTGAAGCTTTCTTT	CASSLGGGVRTEAFF
TRBV30	-	15	TRBD2	TRBJ2-2	TGTGCCTGGCTGGGACTAGCGGGAGCCCCCGGGGAGCTGTTTTTT	CAWLGLAGAPGELFF
TRBV19	-	16	-	TRBJ1-6	TGTGCCAGTAGTGCGGAGAGGACAGCGACAATTTCACCCCTCCACTTT	CASSAERTATISPLHF
TRBV7-2	-	13	-	TRBJ2-5	TGTGCCAGCAGCCAGACTACTCAAGAGACCCAGTACTTC	CASSQTTQETQYF
TRBV6-1	-	14	-	TRBJ2-7	TGTGCCAGCAGTGAAGCGGCGGAGTCCTACGAGCAGTACTTC	CASSEAAESYEQYF
TRBV28	-	19	TRBD1	TRBJ1-5	TGTGCCAGCAGGCCGACAGGGGCCGCAACCATTCTTGGCAATCAGCCCCAGCATTTT	CASRPTGAATILGNQPQHF
TRBV5-4	few	18	TRBD2	TRBJ2-2	TGTGCCAGCAGCTTGCCAGGGACTAGCGGGAAGAACACCGGGGAGCTGTTTTTT	CASSLPGTSGKNTGELFF
TRBV30	few	11	-	TRBJ2-5	TGTGCCTGGACCCAGGGGGGGACCCAGTACTTC	CAWTQGGTQYF
TRBV7-5	-	14	-	TRBJ1-2	TGTGTCAGCCAAGTTGGGGGCGTTGGCTATGGCTACACCTTC	CVSQVGGVGYGYTF
TRBV4-3	-	16	TRBD1	TRBJ1-3	TGCGCCAGCAGCCAAGATGAGACAGGGGGTTACAACACCATATATTTT	CASSQDETGGYNTIYF
TRBV7-2	-	14	TRBD2	TRBJ2-7	TGTGCCAGCAGCTTAAGAGCGGGGGGCCACGAGCAGTACTTC	CASSLRAGGHEQYF
TRBV2	few	14	TRBD1	TRBJ1-6	TGTGCCAGCAACTCCGGACAGGGCAATTCACCCCTCCACTTT	CASNSGQGNSPLHF
TRBV19	few	13	-	TRBJ1-2	TGTGCCAGTACCTGGGGGGAGTTCTATGGCTACACCTTC	CASTWGEFYGYTF
TRBV7-9	-	14	TRBD1	TRBJ1-1	TGTGCCAGCAGCTCCGGGACAGGGTGGCCTGAAGCTTTCTTT	CASSSGTGWPEAFF
TRBV7-2	-	14	-	TRBJ2-7	TGTGCCAGCAGCTTAGGCGAGGGCCCGAGGGAGCAGTACTTC	CASSLGEGPREQYF
TRBV5-4	-	15	TRBD2	TRBJ2-7	TGTGCCAGCAGCCCTAGCGGGGGGACCTCCTACGAGCAGTACTTC	CASSPSGGTSYEQYF
TRBV7-9	-	14	-	TRBJ2-5	TGTGCCAGCAGCTTGGAGAGGACCTCGGGAGCCCAGTACTTC	CASSLERTSGAQYF
TRBV7-3	-	13	-	TRBJ1-1	TGTGCCAGCAGCGAAACCGACAGCACTGAAGCTTTCTTT	CASSETDSTEAFF
TRBV30	-	16	-	TRBJ1-6	TGTGCCTGGAGTCTGAATCTCGGTACAGCACGTTCACCCCTCCACTTT	CAWSLNLGTARSPLHF
TRBV5-1	-	12	-	TRBJ2-3	TGCGCCAGCAGCCTGCCGGGGGATACGCAGTATTTT	CASSLPGDTQYF
TRBV7-9	-	14	-	TRBJ2-7	TGTGCCAGCAGCTTAGCGCTTGCGGCAGGGAAGCAGTACTTC	CASSLALAAGKQYF
TRBV4-1	-	17	-	TRBJ1-4	TGCGCCAGCAGCCAAGGTTGGACATCAGCAACTAATGAAAAACTGTTTTTT	CASSQGWTSATNEKLFF
TRBV27	-	13	-	TRBJ1-2	TGTGCCAGCAGTTTCCGGGACAAGTATGGCTACACCTTC	CASSFRDKYGYTF
TRBV4-3	-	15	-	TRBJ2-1	TGCGCCAGCAGCCAAGATGTTTCGTCGTACAATGAGCAGTTCTTC	CASSQDVSSYNEQFF
TRBV10-1	-	16	TRBD1	TRBJ1-1	TGCGCCAGCAGTCCCGGGACAGGGAGGGGGGACACTGAAGCTTTCTTT	CASSPGTGRGDTEAFF
TRBV5-8	-	17	-	TRBJ1-1	TGTGCCAGCAGCGGCGCTTGGGGGGGGCGATGGAACACTGAAGCTTTCTTT	CASSGAWGGRWNTEAFF
TRBV7-9	-	15	-	TRBJ1-5	TGTGCCAGCAGCTTATCAGGGATTGACAATCAGCCCCAGCATTTT	CASSLSGIDNQPQHF
TRBV4-3	-	16	-	TRBJ1-2	TGCGCCAGCAGCCAAGAAACAGGGTACCCTAACTATGGCTACACCTTC	CASSQETGYPNYGYTF
TRBV27	-	15	TRBD2	TRBJ2-5	TGTGCCAGCAGACGACTAGCGGGGGGACAAGAGACCCAGTACTTC	CASRRLAGGQETQYF
TRBV9	-	15	-	TRBJ2-1	TGTGCCAGCAGCGTAGCGGGTGACTCCTACAATGAGCAGTTCTTC	CASSVAGDSYNEQFF
TRBV18	-	13	-	TRBJ2-3	TGTGCCAGCTCACCACCTCCTTCAGATACGCAGTATTTT	CASSPPPSDTQYF
TRBV7-3	-	16	-	TRBJ2-3	TGTGCCAGCAGCCGACGGGGGGCTAGTACGGTAGATACGCAGTATTTT	CASSRRGASTVDTQYF
TRBV18	-	16	TRBD2	TRBJ2-3	TGTGCCAGCTCACCAGCGGGGGGCCCTGGCACAGATACGCAGTATTTT	CASSPAGGPGTDTQYF
TRBV5-1	-	14	TRBD1	TRBJ1-6	TGCGCCAGCAGCCAGGGACAGACAGATTCACCCCTCCACTTT	CASSQGQTDSPLHF
TRBV2	-	12	-	TRBJ2-7	TGTGCCAGCTCAAGCAATATCTACGAGCAGTACTTC	CASSSNIYEQYF